The present TCR beta chain was sequenced within a study of blood T cell repertoires in COVID-19. Germline CDR1 MNHNY, CDR2 SVGAGI (reference sequence). CDR3 length: 13 residues. V gave up 6 bases and J gave up 8 bases; unmatched junction bases: 8. In the original analysis: How many nucleated cells were present was estimated from reference gene primer amplification. Libraries were prepared by immunoSEQ multiplex PCR; TCRdb keeps only in-frame clonotypes and omits some of them. From that table come the V and J calls and clone size; the DNA was used to work out D and trimming. The sample includes under 110,000 clones, about 84% seen only once; the top ten take 13% to 15%.

Sequenced sample: peripheral blood. The TCR comes from a woman aged 55-70 years with acute or convalescent COVID-19. The V and J genes are TRBV6-6 and TRBJ1-2; TRBD1 agrees at 8 bases. The CDR3 region is CASSSTGESGYTF. CDR3 DNA: TGTGCCAGCAGCTCGACAGGGGAGAGCGGCTACACCTTC.